The 29 T cell receptor beta chains below come from one sample, sequenced in a study of blood T cell repertoires in COVID-19. Libraries were prepared by immunoSEQ multiplex PCR; TCRdb keeps only in-frame clonotypes and omits some of them. The top ten hold more than 0.95% of the sample, which has a few hundred thousand clones, more than 75% seen once. Sequenced input: PBMCs or T cells enriched from blood (not recorded which). Receptors originate from a woman aged 18-30 years who had recovered from COVID-19.

This chain connects TRBV7-9 to TRBJ2-3; possible D gene TRBD1, 6 bases. Germline CDR1 reads SEHNR; CDR2 reads FQNEAQ (reference sequence). The length of the CDR3 is 16 residues. The V and J ends lost 0 bases and 3 bases respectively, with 13 bases between them. The CDR3 loop is CASSLAVTGETDTQYF. In nucleotides, the CDR3 is TGTGCCAGCAGCTTAGCGGTGACAGGAGAAACAGATACGCAGTATTTT. Based on the CDR3 plus reference TRBV7-9 and TRBJ2-3, the full variable domain is DTGVSQNPRHKITKRGQNVTFRCDPISEHNRLYWYRQTLGQGPEFLTYFQNEAQLEKSRLLSDRFSAERPKGSFSTLEIQRTEQGDSAMYLCASSLAVTGETDTQYFGPGTRLTVL.

This chain connects TRBV27 to TRBJ2-3; TRBD2 matches 11 bases. This CDR3 is 16 amino acids long. Per germline, CDR1 MNHEY and CDR2 SMNVEV (reference sequence). With 2 bases clipped from V and 3 bases from J, the junction kept 4 bases outside the gene matches. CDR3 loop: CASSLLAGGMTDTQYF. For the CDR3, the DNA is TGTGCCAGCAGTTTACTAGCGGGGGGTATGACAGATACGCAGTATTTT.

The chain is built from TRBV18 and TRBJ1-4; 7 bases map to TRBD1. CDR1 and CDR2 (germline): KGHSH, LQKENI. The V gene end was trimmed by 4 bases and the J gene end by 2 bases; junction bases not matched to a gene: 4. This CDR3 is 15 amino acids long. The CDR3 nucleotides read TGTGCCAGCTCACGACTGGGACAGACTAATGAAAAACTGTTTTTT. Its protein is CASSRLGQTNEKLFF. Drawing the rest from reference TRBV18 and TRBJ1-4, the complete variable domain is NAGVMQNPRHLVRRRGQEARLRCSPMKGHSHVYWYRQLPEEGLKFMVYLQKENIIDESGMPKERFSAEFPKEGPSILRIQQVVRGDSAAYFCASSRLGQTNEKLFFGSGTQLSVL.

The CDR3: CASSEAGGNYGYTF. In DNA form, the CDR3 reads TGTGCCAGCAGTGAAGCGGGGGGTAACTATGGCTACACCTTC. This sequence joins TRBV2 and TRBJ1-2; a weak D match, TRBD1 (5 bases). The CDR3 consists of 14 residues. V shed 0 bases and J shed 1 base, with 6 bases lying between them. CDR1 is SNHLY and CDR2 is FYNNEI in the germline V gene.

The chain links TRBV7-6 to TRBJ1-1; D gene ambiguous. CDR1 and CDR2 (germline): SGHVS, FNYEAQ. The CDR3 has 15 residues. The germline V and J ends were trimmed by 0 bases and 2 bases, with 10 bases remaining between them. The CDR3 DNA reads as TGTGCCAGCAGCTTAGCGACTGGGTTAAACACTGAAGCTTTCTTT. As protein: CASSLATGLNTEAFF.

The rearrangement links TRBV6-5 to TRBJ2-1; 8 bases line up with TRBD2. CDR1 MNHEY and CDR2 SVGAGI come from the germline V gene. The CDR3 contains 15 residues. Unmatched junction bases numbered 13, after V lost 8 bases and J lost 7 bases. The CDR3 sequence: CASGTSGGGRNEQFF. Here the CDR3 DNA reads TGTGCCAGCGGCACAAGCGGGGGCGGTAGGAATGAGCAGTTCTTC.

The CDR3 DNA follows: TGCAGTGCTAGCCCCGGGACTGAAGCTTTCTTT. Encoded protein: CSASPGTEAFF. The chain joins TRBV20-1 to TRBJ1-1, with D unclear. This CDR3 contains 11 residues. Germline CDR1 is DFQATT and CDR2 is SNEGSKA (reference sequence). V gave up 3 bases and J gave up 5 bases, with 7 bases separating them.

The J gene is TRBJ1-1, the V gene TRBV7-3; D is ambiguous. The germline CDR1 and CDR2 sequences are SGHTA and FQGTGA. Trimming took 5 bases from V and 1 from J, leaving 8 bases between them. The CDR3 is 13 residues long. The CDR3 coding sequence is TGTGCCAGCAGCCTGACAAGGAACACTGAAGCTTTCTTT. It specifies CASSLTRNTEAFF.

The J gene is TRBJ1-2, the V gene TRBV7-8; the match to TRBD1 covers 8 bases. V lost 5 bases and J lost 6; bases outside the gene matches: 8. The CDR3 loop spans 14 amino acids. The germline V gene has CDR1 SGHVS and CDR2 FQNEAQ. Here the CDR3 reads CASSGRTGYDGYTF. In nucleotides, the CDR3 is TGTGCCAGCAGCGGGAGGACAGGGTACGATGGCTACACCTTC.

V gene TRBV20-1 combines with J gene TRBJ2-7; 7 bases map to TRBD1. The CDR3 spans 11 residues. The germline CDR1 and CDR2 sequences are DFQATT and SNEGSKA (reference sequence). J gave up 4 bases and V 6 bases, and 3 bases lay outside the gene matches. The CDR3 DNA reads as TGCAGTGCCGGGACAGTTTACGAGCAGTACTTC. Amino acids: CSAGTVYEQYF.

V and J are TRBV19 and TRBJ2-2; 7 nucleotides match TRBD1. This CDR3 has 16 residues. The ends lost 7 bases at V and 4 bases at J; junction bases unmatched: 12. Germline-derived CDR1 and CDR2 are LNHDA and SQIVND (reference sequence). As DNA, the CDR3 is TGTGCCAGTACCCCAGCACCCCAGGGGGTCACCGGGGAGCTGTTTTTT. It codes for CASTPAPQGVTGELFF. The complete variable domain, with remaining parts taken from reference TRBV19 and TRBJ2-2, reads DGGITQSPKYLFRKEGQNVTLSCEQNLNHDAMYWYRQDPGQGLRLIYYSQIVNDFQKGDIAEGYSVSREKKESFPLTVTSAQKNPTAFYLCASTPAPQGVTGELFFGEGSRLTVL.

This chain connects TRBV6-4 to TRBJ2-1; no definite D call. Per germline, CDR1 MRHNA and CDR2 SNTAGT. This CDR3 contains 13 residues. The ends were cut back, 9 bases at V and 0 bases at J, with 9 bases in the middle. The CDR3 coding sequence is TGTGCCAGAGACTCGAGCTCCTACAATGAGCAGTTCTTC. Amino acids: CARDSSSYNEQFF.

The chain uses TRBV18 and TRBJ1-5, with TRBD1 matching 8 bases. J was trimmed by 2 bases and V by 3 bases; bases with no gene match: 3. This CDR3 comprises 15 residues. Germline CDR1 KGHSH, CDR2 LQKENI. The CDR3 protein is CASSPRDRRNQPQHF. In DNA, the CDR3 is TGTGCCAGCTCACCCCGGGACAGGCGCAATCAGCCCCAGCATTTT.

This rearrangement joins TRBV2 to TRBJ2-7; 7 bases map to TRBD2. The CDR3 spans 13 residues. V shed 11 bases and J 3 bases; nucleotides not matched to a gene: 10. From germline, CDR1 is SNHLY and CDR2 FYNNEI. The CDR3 coding sequence is TGTGCCGCTCAGCGGGGTGGGGTCTACGAGCAGTACTTC. Translating it yields CAAQRGGVYEQYF.

V gene TRBV7-6 combines with J gene TRBJ2-1; TRBD2 matches at 14 bases. There are 17 residues in the CDR3. V lost 5 bases, J lost 10 bases, and 13 bases stayed unmatched. Germline V lookup: CDR1 SGHVS, CDR2 FNYEAQ. This CDR3 reads CASSPGTSGGGLKEQFF. The CDR3 DNA reads TGTGCCAGCAGCCCAGGGACTAGCGGGGGTGGGTTGAAAGAGCAGTTCTTC.

This clone was observed a few times. The rearrangement joins TRBV2 to TRBJ1-2; 7 bases agree with TRBD1. CDR1 and CDR2 from the germline V gene are SNHLY and FYNNEI. The CDR3 covers 13 residues. V was clipped by 6 bases and J by 2 bases; unmatched bases: 3. DNA of the CDR3: TGTGCCAGCAGGGAGACAGGGAACTATGGCTACACCTTC. Its translation: CASRETGNYGYTF.

This chain connects TRBV5-6 to TRBJ1-2; TRBD1 is a possible D gene (5 bases). This CDR3 is built from 15 residues. The V gene lost 1 base and the J gene lost 0 bases, with 10 bases spanning the gap. Germline V gene sequence: CDR1 SGHDT, CDR2 YYEEEE. Here the CDR3 reads CASSLLGATNYGYTF. The DNA for the CDR3 is TGTGCCAGCAGCTTGCTAGGGGCGACTAACTATGGCTACACCTTC.

This chain links TRBV9 with TRBJ2-3; the match to TRBD2 covers 13 bases. The V gene end was trimmed by 1 base and the J gene end by 0 bases; junction bases not matched to a gene: 5. CDR3 length: 18 residues. Germline V lookup: CDR1 SGDLS, CDR2 YYNGEE. The CDR3 protein is CASSVTSGGALSTDTQYF. The CDR3 DNA is TGTGCCAGCAGCGTAACTAGCGGGGGGGCCCTGAGCACAGATACGCAGTATTTT.

The chain joins TRBV10-3 to TRBJ1-5; the match to TRBD1 covers 10 bases. Germline CDR1 is ENHRY and CDR2 is SYGVKD. This CDR3 comprises 14 residues. J gave up 5 bases and V 4 bases, and 2 bases lay outside the gene matches. The DNA of the CDR3 is TGTGCCATCAGTGGAGGACAGGGGGATCAGCCCCAGCATTTT. This codes for CAISGGQGDQPQHF.

V is TRBV27 and J is TRBJ1-2; D is possibly TRBD1 (6 bases). The CDR3 consists of 14 residues. V lost 6 bases, J lost 1 base, and 12 bases lay in between. CDR1 and CDR2 (germline): MNHEY, SMNVEV (reference sequence). CDR3 bases: TGTGCCAGCAGAACAGGGATACTTAACTATGGCTACACCTTC. Translation: CASRTGILNYGYTF.

The chain couples TRBV6-5 to TRBJ2-2, with 8 nucleotides matching TRBD1. This CDR3 region has 15 residues. Trimming removed 1 base from V and 7 bases from J; junction bases left unmatched: 5. From germline, CDR1 is MNHEY and CDR2 SVGAGI. The CDR3 sequence: CASSYLTGAGGELFF. In DNA form, the CDR3 reads TGTGCCAGCAGTTACTTGACAGGGGCGGGCGGGGAGCTGTTTTTT.

The chain uses TRBV11-2 and TRBJ2-4; 10 bases map to TRBD1. The germline gives CDR1 SGHAT, CDR2 FQNNGV. V trimming: 6 bases; J trimming: 13 bases; junction bases outside the gene matches: 9. The length of the CDR3 is 13 residues. The CDR3 nucleotides are TGTGCCAGCAGAGTTACCGGGACAGGGGAACAGTACTTC. The encoded protein is CASRVTGTGEQYF.

Only one count was recorded for this clone. This chain connects TRBV29-1 to TRBJ2-3; possible D gene TRBD2, 7 bases. Germline V lookup: CDR1 SQVTM, CDR2 ANQGSEA. The CDR3 is 17 amino acids. Trimming pared 6 bases from V and 0 bases from J, leaving 22 bases between. CDR3 coding DNA: TGCAGCGTGGCGGGCGAATGGCGGGGGCCTAGCACAGATACGCAGTATTTT. Its translation: CSVAGEWRGPSTDTQYF.

The chain joins TRBV24-1 to TRBJ2-7; 10 positions agree with TRBD1. The CDR3 has 15 amino acids. V was pared by 5 bases and J by 2 bases, with 5 bases of the junction left unmatched. CDR1 and CDR2 from the germline V gene are KGHDR and SFDVKD. CDR3 bases: TGTGCCACCAGTGCCGGGACAGGGGCTCCCTACGAGCAGTACTTC. Translation gives CATSAGTGAPYEQYF.

The chain recombines TRBV5-1 with TRBJ2-6, with 7 nucleotides matching TRBD1. Per germline, CDR1 SGHRS and CDR2 YFSETQ. The CDR3 loop spans 18 amino acids. V gave up 3 bases and J gave up 0 bases; unmatched junction bases: 9. CDR3 nucleotide sequence: TGCGCCAGCAGCTCAAACAGGGGTATCGACTCTGGGGCCAACGTCCTGACTTTC. It encodes CASSSNRGIDSGANVLTF.

V is TRBV4-1 and J is TRBJ1-1; D possibly corresponds to TRBD1 (5 bases). Germline CDR1 MGHRA, CDR2 YSYEKL. V lost 1 base, J lost 6 bases, and 9 bases lay in between. CDR3 length: 13 amino acids. CDR3 residues: CASSQAARAEAFF. The CDR3, as DNA: TGCGCCAGCAGCCAAGCCGCCAGGGCTGAAGCTTTCTTT.

This chain links TRBV6-5 with TRBJ2-5; perhaps TRBD2 as D (5 bases). From germline, CDR1 is MNHEY and CDR2 SVGAGI. Deletions cut 6 bases from V and 5 bases from J, with 16 bases between. This CDR3 is 14 amino acids long. The CDR3 region is CASSQLRGLETQYF. The CDR3 DNA is TGTGCCAGCAGCCAACTTCGAGGACTTGAGACCCAGTACTTC.

This clone came up once. The chain combines TRBV7-9 with TRBJ1-4; a possible D gene is TRBD1 (6 bases). Per germline, CDR1 SEHNR and CDR2 FQNEAQ (reference sequence). V lost 6 bases and J 1 base, leaving 12 bases between the germline ends. CDR3 size: 15 residues. The CDR3, as DNA: TGTGCCAGCAGTCCGACAGGAGTAACTAATGAAAAACTGTTTTTT. It codes for CASSPTGVTNEKLFF. The full variable domain, with the rest looked up from reference TRBV7-9 and TRBJ1-4, is DTGVSQNPRHKITKRGQNVTFRCDPISEHNRLYWYRQTLGQGPEFLTYFQNEAQLEKSRLLSDRFSAERPKGSFSTLEIQRTEQGDSAMYLCASSPTGVTNEKLFFGSGTQLSVL.

CDR3 in amino acids: CAWSLRTGLRGGFNQPQHF. Here the CDR3 DNA reads TGTGCCTGGAGTCTCAGGACAGGGCTAAGGGGGGGGTTTAATCAGCCCCAGCATTTT. This chain joins TRBV30 and TRBJ1-5; 8 bases map to TRBD1. Trimming at V came to 2 bases and at J to 4 bases, leaving 19 bases not matched to a gene. Germline CDR1 GTSNPN, CDR2 SVGIG (reference sequence). There are 19 residues in the CDR3.